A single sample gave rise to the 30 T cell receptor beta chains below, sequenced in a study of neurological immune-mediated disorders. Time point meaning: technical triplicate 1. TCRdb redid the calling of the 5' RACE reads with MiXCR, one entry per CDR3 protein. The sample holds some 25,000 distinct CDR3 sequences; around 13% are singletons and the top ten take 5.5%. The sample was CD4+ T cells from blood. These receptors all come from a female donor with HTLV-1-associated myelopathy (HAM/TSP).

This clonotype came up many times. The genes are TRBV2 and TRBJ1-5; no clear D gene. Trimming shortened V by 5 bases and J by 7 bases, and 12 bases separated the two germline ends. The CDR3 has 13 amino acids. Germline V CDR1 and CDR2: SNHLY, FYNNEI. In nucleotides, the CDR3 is TGTGCCAGCAGTCGGTCTTTCGGACAGCCCCAGCATTTT. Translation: CASSRSFGQPQHF.

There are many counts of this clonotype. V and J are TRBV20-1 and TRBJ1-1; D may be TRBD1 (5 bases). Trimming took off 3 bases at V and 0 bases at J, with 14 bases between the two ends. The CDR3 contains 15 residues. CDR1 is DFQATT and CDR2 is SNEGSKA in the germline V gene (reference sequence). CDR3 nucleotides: TGCAGTGCTAGCGCCCCCGGGGGTATGAACACTGAAGCTTTCTTT. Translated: CSASAPGGMNTEAFF.

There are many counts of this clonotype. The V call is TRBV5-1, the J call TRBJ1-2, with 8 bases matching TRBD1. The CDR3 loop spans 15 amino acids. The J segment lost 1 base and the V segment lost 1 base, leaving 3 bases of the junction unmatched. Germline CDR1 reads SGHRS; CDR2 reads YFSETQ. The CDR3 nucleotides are TGCGCCAGCAGCTTGAGGGGACAGGATAACTATGGCTACACCTTC. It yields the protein CASSLRGQDNYGYTF.

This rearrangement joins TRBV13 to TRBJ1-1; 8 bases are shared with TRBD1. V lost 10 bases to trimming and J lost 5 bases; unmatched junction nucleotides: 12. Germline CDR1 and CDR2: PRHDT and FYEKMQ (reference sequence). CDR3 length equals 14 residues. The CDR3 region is CATINRGRRTEAFF. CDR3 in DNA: TGTGCCACCATCAACAGGGGGAGGCGGACTGAAGCTTTCTTT.

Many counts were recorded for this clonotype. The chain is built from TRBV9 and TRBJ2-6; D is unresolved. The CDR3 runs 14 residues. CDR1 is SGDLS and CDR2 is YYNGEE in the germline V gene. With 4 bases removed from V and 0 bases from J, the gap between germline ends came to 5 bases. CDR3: CASSPDSGANVLTF. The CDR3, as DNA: TGTGCCAGCAGCCCCGACTCTGGGGCCAACGTCCTGACTTTC.

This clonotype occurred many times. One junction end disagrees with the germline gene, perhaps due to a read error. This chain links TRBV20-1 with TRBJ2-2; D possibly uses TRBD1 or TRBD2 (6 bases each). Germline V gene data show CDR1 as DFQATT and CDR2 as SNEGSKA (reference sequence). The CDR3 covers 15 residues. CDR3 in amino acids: CSAYRGTLNTRELFF. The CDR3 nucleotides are TGCAGTGCCTATCGCGGGACACTGAACACCCGGGAGCTGTTTTTT.

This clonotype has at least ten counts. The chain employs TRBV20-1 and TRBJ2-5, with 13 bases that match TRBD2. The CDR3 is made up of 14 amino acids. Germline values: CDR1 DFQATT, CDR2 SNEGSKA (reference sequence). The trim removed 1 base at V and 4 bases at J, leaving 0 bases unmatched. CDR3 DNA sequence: TGCAGTGCTAGAGGGACTAGCGGGAGAGAGACCCAGTACTTC. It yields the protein CSARGTSGRETQYF.

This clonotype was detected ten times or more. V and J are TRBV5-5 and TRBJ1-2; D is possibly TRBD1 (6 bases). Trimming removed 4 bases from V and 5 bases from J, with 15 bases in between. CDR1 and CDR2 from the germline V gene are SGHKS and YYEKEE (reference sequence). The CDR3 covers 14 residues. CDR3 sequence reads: CASSHDSGVYGYTF. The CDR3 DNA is TGTGCCAGCAGCCACGATTCAGGGGTTTATGGCTACACCTTC.

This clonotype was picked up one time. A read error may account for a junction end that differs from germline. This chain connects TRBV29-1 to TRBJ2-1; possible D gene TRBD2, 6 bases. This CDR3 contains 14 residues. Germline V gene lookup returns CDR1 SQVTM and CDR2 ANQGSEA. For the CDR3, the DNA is TGCAGCGTTGGTCACGGGGGAGCCTCCAATGAGCAGTTATTC. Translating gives CSVGHGGASNEQLF.

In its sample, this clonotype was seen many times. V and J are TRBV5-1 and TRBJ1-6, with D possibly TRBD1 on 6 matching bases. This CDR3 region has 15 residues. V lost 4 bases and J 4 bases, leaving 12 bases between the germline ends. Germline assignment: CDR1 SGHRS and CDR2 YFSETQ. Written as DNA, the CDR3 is TGCGCCAGCAGCGTGGACAGCCCGTATAATTCACCCCTCCACTTT. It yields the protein CASSVDSPYNSPLHF.

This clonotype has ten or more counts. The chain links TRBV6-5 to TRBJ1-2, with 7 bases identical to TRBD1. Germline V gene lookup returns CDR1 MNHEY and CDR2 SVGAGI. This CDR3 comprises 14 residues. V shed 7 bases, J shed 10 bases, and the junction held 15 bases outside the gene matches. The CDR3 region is CASTSTGQVSFYTF. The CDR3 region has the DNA TGTGCCAGCACCTCAACCGGACAGGTCTCCTTCTACACCTTC.

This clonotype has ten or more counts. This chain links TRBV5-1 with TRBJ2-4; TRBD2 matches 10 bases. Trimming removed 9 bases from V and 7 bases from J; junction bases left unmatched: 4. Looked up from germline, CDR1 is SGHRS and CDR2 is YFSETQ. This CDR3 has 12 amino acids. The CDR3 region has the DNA TGCGCCACAAGCGGGGGGGCCAACATTCAGTACTTC. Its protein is CATSGGANIQYF. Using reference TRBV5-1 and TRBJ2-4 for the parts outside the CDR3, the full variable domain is KAGVTQTPRYLIKTRGQQVTLSCSPISGHRSVSWYQQTPGQGLQFLFEYFSETQRNKGNFPGRFSGRQFSNSRSEMNVSTLELGDSALYLCATSGGANIQYFGAGTRLSVL.

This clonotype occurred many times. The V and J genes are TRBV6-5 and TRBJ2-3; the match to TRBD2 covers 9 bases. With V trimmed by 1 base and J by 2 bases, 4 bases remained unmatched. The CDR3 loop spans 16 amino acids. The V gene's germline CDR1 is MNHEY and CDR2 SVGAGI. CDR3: CASSYWAGGNTDTQYF. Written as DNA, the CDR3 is TGTGCCAGCAGTTACTGGGCGGGGGGGAACACAGATACGCAGTATTTT.

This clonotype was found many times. The CDR3 sequence is CASSLRDSRTDTQYF. Written as DNA, the CDR3 is TGCGCCAGCAGCTTACGGGACAGCCGCACAGATACGCAGTATTTT. The rearrangement links TRBV5-1 to TRBJ2-3; 7 bases align to TRBD1. CDR1 SGHRS and CDR2 YFSETQ come from the germline V gene. This CDR3 region has 15 residues. J was trimmed by 1 base and V by 2 bases; bases with no gene match: 4.

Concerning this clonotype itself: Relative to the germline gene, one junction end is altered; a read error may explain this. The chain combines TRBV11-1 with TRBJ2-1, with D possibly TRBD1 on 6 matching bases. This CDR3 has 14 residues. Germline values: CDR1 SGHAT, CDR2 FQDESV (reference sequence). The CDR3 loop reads CGSSYRQEAKEQFF. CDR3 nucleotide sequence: TGTGGCAGCAGCTACCGACAGGAGGCAAAGGAGCAGTTCTTC. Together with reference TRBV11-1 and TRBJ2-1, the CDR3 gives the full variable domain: EAEVAQSPRYKITEKSQAVAFWCDPISGHATLYWYRQILGQGPELLVQFQDESVVDDSQLPKDRFSAERLKGVDSTLKIQPAELGDSAMYLCGSSYRQEAKEQFFGPGTRLTVL.

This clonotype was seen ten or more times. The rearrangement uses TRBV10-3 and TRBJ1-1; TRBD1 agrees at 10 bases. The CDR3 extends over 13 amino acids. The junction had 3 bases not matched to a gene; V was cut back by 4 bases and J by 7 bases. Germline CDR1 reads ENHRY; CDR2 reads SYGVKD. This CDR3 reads CAISAGTGVEAFF. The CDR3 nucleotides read TGTGCCATCAGTGCAGGGACAGGGGTTGAAGCTTTCTTT.

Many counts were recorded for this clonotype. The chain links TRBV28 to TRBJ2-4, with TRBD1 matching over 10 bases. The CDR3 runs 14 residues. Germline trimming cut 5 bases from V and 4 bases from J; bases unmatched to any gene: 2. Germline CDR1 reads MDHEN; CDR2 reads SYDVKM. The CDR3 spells CASSEGQGKNIQYF. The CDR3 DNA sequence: TGTGCCAGCAGTGAGGGACAGGGGAAAAACATTCAGTACTTC.

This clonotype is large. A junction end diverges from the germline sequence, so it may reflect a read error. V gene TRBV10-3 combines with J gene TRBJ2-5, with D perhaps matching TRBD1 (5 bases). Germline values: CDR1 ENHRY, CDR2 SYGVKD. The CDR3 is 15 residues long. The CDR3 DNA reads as TGTGCCATCAGTGAGTCGGGTCAGGGTCAAGGGACCCAGTACTTC. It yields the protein CAISESGQGQGTQYF.

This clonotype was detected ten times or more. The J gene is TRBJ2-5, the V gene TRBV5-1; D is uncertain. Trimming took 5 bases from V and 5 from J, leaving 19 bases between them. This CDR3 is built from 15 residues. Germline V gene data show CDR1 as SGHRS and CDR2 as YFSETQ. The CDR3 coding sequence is TGCGCCAGCAGAATTGGAACAACACCGGCGGAGACCCAGTACTTC. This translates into CASRIGTTPAETQYF.

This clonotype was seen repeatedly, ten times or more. The CDR3 loop reads CATSRNRGDTEAFF. As DNA, the CDR3 is TGTGCCACCAGCAGGAACAGGGGGGACACTGAAGCTTTCTTT. J is TRBJ1-1 and V is TRBV15; 8 bases agree with TRBD1. Trimming at V came to 3 bases and at J to 3 bases, leaving 3 bases not matched to a gene. The CDR3 extends over 14 amino acids. Per the germline V gene, CDR1 is LNHNV and CDR2 is YYDKDF (reference sequence).

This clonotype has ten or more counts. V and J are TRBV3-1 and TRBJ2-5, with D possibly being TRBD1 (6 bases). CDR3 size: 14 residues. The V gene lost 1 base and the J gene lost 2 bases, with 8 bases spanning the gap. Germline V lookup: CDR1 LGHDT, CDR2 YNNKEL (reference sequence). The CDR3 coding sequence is TGTGCCAGCAGCCAAGTCGACAGGCAAGAGACCCAGTACTTC. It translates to CASSQVDRQETQYF.

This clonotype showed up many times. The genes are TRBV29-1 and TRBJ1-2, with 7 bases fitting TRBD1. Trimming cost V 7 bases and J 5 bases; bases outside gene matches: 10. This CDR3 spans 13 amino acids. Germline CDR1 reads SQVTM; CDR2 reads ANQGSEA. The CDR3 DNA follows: TGCAGCGACCGGACAGGAGGCCCTTATGGCTACACCTTC. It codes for CSDRTGGPYGYTF.

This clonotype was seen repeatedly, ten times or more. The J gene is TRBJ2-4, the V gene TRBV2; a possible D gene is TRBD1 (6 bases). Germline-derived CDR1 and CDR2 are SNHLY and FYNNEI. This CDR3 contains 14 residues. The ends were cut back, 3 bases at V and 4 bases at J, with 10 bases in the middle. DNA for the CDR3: TGTGCCAGCAGTGAGCAGGGGCTTAAAAACATTCAGTACTTC. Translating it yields CASSEQGLKNIQYF.

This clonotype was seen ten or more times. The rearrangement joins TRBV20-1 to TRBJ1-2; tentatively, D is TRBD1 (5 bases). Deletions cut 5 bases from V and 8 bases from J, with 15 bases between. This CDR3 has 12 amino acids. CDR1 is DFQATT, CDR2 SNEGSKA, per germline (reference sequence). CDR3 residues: CSASGTDGGYTF. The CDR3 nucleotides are TGCAGTGCTTCCGGGACGGACGGCGGCTACACCTTC.

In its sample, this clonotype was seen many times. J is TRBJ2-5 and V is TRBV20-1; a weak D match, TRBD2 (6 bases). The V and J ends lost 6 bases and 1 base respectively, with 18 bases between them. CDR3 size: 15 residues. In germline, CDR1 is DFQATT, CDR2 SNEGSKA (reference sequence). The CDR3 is CSAPIGGSPQETQYF. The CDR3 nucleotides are TGCAGTGCCCCCATTGGGGGGAGTCCCCAAGAGACCCAGTACTTC.

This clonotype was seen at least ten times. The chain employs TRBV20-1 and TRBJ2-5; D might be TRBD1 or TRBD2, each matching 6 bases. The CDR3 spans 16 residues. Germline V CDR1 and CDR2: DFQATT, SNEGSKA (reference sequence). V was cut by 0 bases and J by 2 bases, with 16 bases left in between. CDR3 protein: CSAREIGGGTQETQYF. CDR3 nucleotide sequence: TGCAGTGCTAGAGAGATCGGAGGGGGAACACAAGAGACCCAGTACTTC.

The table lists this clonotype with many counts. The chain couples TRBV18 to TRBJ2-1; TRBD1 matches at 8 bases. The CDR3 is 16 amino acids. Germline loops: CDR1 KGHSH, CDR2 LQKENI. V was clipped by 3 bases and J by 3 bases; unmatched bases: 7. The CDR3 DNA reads TGTGCCAGCTCACCCACGACAGGGGTCCTCTACAATGAGCAGTTCTTC. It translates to CASSPTTGVLYNEQFF.

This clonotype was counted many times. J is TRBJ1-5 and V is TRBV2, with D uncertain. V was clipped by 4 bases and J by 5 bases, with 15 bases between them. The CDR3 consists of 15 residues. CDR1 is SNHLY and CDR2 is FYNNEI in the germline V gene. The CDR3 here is CASSVLGDLDQPQHF. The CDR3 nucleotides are TGTGCCAGCAGTGTTTTGGGCGACCTTGATCAGCCCCAGCATTTT.

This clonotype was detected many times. CDR3 coding DNA: TGCAGTGCCGACAGGGGGGGGGTCTACGAGCAGTACTTC. This gives the protein CSADRGGVYEQYF. V and J are TRBV20-1 and TRBJ2-7; 9 bases line up with TRBD1. This CDR3 has 13 residues. The V and J ends lost 6 bases and 3 bases, in that order; junction bases with no gene match: 6. Germline CDR1 reads DFQATT; CDR2 reads SNEGSKA (reference sequence).

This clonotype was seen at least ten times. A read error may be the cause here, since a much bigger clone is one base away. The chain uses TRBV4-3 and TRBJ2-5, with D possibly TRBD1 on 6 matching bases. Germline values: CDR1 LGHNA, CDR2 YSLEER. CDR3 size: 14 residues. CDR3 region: CANSQQWGPETQYF. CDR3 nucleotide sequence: TGCGCCAACAGCCAACAATGGGGGCCCGAGACCCAGTACTTC.